Each of the 18 T cell receptor beta chains below was sequenced from the same sample in a study of regulatory T cells in long-lasting Graves disease. Specified time point: newly diagnosed GD, antithyroid drugs for less than 3 months. TCR sequences were obtained from RNA taken from PBMCs. CDR3 regions were amplified by Arm-PCR using iRepertoire HTBI primers to build TCR beta libraries. TCRdb itself ran the multiplex PCR reads through MiXCR, one entry per CDR3 protein. Of about 500,000 distinct CDR3 sequences in the sample, approximately 12% were seen once. The sample also formed part of further work on T cells in Graves' hyperthyroidism and ophthalmopathy.

The sequencing here drew on peripheral blood mononuclear cells (PBMCs), taken at new diagnosis, from a patient treated with antithyroid drugs. The receptors shown here come from a woman aged 25 to 45 with Graves disease.

Turning to this clonotype: The final CDR3 position lacks the conserved phenylalanine or tryptophan, pointing to a likely read error. The chain couples TRBV5-1 to TRBJ2-1; D perhaps matches TRBD2 (7 bases). The CDR3 has 15 amino acids. V lost 4 bases to trimming and J lost 0 bases, with 11 bases between them. Germline CDR1 is SGHRS and CDR2 is YFSETQ. As DNA, the CDR3 is TGCGCCAGCAGCCGAGGGGGGGCCTCCTACAATGAGCAGTTCCTC. Protein product: CASSRGGASYNEQFL.

This clonotype turned up a few times. V gene TRBV5-6 combines with J gene TRBJ2-2; tentative D call: TRBD2 (5 bases). The CDR3 contains 14 residues. V lost 0 bases to trimming and J lost 6 bases, with 9 bases between them. The V gene's germline CDR1 is SGHDT and CDR2 YYEEEE. The chain's CDR3 is CASSLEEGAGELFF. The CDR3 nucleotides read TGTGCCAGCAGCTTGGAAGAGGGAGCCGGGGAGCTGTTTTTT.

This clonotype was seen many times. The rearrangement links TRBV15 to TRBJ1-5; weak D call: TRBD1 (5 bases). V shed 0 bases and J shed 3 bases, with 18 bases lying between them. The CDR3 consists of 18 residues. From germline, CDR1 is LNHNV and CDR2 YYDKDF (reference sequence). The CDR3 loop is CATSRDSTRENFNQPQHF. CDR3 DNA sequence: TGTGCCACCAGCAGAGATTCCACCAGGGAAAACTTCAATCAGCCCCAGCATTTT.

Many counts were recorded for this clonotype. The V call is TRBV19, the J call TRBJ1-4, with TRBD1 as a possible D gene (6 bases). Per the germline V gene, CDR1 is LNHDA and CDR2 is SQIVND (reference sequence). This CDR3 has 15 amino acids. V was cut by 4 bases and J by 5 bases, with 14 bases left in between. This CDR3 reads CASSTGHRPNEKLFF. CDR3 bases: TGTGCCAGTAGTACGGGACACCGACCCAATGAAAAACTGTTTTTT.

The table lists this clonotype with many counts. The rearrangement links TRBV18 to TRBJ2-1; a possible D gene is TRBD2 (5 bases). V was trimmed by 3 bases and J by 0 bases, leaving 15 bases between them. CDR1 KGHSH and CDR2 LQKENI come from the germline V gene. The CDR3 extends over 17 amino acids. The chain's CDR3 is CASSPTRAQSSYNEQFF. CDR3 DNA: TGTGCCAGCTCACCGACGAGGGCGCAGAGCTCCTACAATGAGCAGTTCTTC.

This clonotype appeared many times. In nucleotides, the CDR3 is TGCAGTGCTAGAGGTATAATCCTGCAAGCCAAATTGAACACTGAAGCTTTCTTT. Residues: CSARGIILQAKLNTEAFF. V gene TRBV20-1 combines with J gene TRBJ1-1; D unclear. The V gene's germline CDR1 is DFQATT and CDR2 SNEGSKA (reference sequence). V was trimmed by 1 base and J by 0 bases, leaving 21 bases between them. The CDR3 has 18 amino acids.

Ten or more counts support this clonotype. V usage is TRBV7-8 and J usage is TRBJ2-7, with unresolved D. Germline V gene data show CDR1 as SGHVS and CDR2 as FQNEAQ. The CDR3 is 15 residues long. V was shortened by 2 bases and J by 0 bases, with 11 bases between the two germline ends. CDR3 in amino acids: CASSLSRLDSYEQYF. CDR3 sequence (DNA): TGTGCCAGCAGCTTAAGCAGGTTGGACTCCTACGAGCAGTACTTC. Looking up the rest from reference TRBV7-8 and TRBJ2-7 gives the full variable domain: GAGVSQSPRYKVAKRGQDVALRCDPISGHVSLFWYQQALGQGPEFLTYFQNEAQLDKSGLPSDRFFAERPEGSVSTLKIQRTQQEDSAVYLCASSLSRLDSYEQYFGPGTRLTVT.

This clonotype was detected many times. V and J are TRBV28 and TRBJ2-1, with TRBD2 identical over 8 bases. Per germline, CDR1 MDHEN and CDR2 SYDVKM. The CDR3 length is 16 residues. The V and J ends lost 10 bases and 4 bases, in that order; junction bases with no gene match: 15. The CDR3: CATRSVVTSAYNEQFF. DNA of the CDR3: TGTGCCACTCGCTCGGTTGTGACTAGCGCTTACAATGAGCAGTTCTTC.

The table lists this clonotype with many counts. CDR3 sequence: CASRGQPYEQYF. The CDR3 DNA reads as TGTGCCAGCAGGGGACAGCCCTACGAGCAGTACTTC. This chain uses TRBV11-2 with TRBJ2-7, with 7 nucleotides matching TRBD1. The CDR3 has 12 residues. CDR1 is SGHAT, CDR2 FQNNGV, per germline. With 6 bases clipped from V and 2 bases from J, the junction kept 1 base outside the gene matches.

This clonotype has just a few counts. The CDR3 nucleotides are TGCGCCAGCAGCTTGGTAGGGCATGGAGAAGCTTTCTTT. This gives the protein CASSLVGHGEAFF. V is TRBV5-1 and J is TRBJ1-1; D unresolved. The CDR3 loop spans 13 amino acids. Germline V gene data show CDR1 as SGHRS and CDR2 as YFSETQ. V was shortened by 0 bases and J by 8 bases, with 11 bases between the two germline ends.

This clonotype has a count of ten or more. This sequence joins TRBV29-1 and TRBJ2-1; D may be TRBD1 or TRBD2 (5 bases each). Looked up from germline, CDR1 is SQVTM and CDR2 is ANQGSEA. This CDR3 has 15 amino acids. Trimming pared 6 bases from V and 11 bases from J, leaving 26 bases between. In DNA, the CDR3 is TGCAGCGTCGAAAATATTTTAGGCAGGCCGGGGCAGCAGTTCTTC. Its protein is CSVENILGRPGQQFF.

The chain uses TRBV3-1 and TRBJ2-5; either TRBD1 or TRBD2 may fit D (5 bases each). With 5 bases removed from V and 6 bases from J, the gap between germline ends came to 16 bases. This CDR3 comprises 14 residues. Germline assignment: CDR1 LGHDT and CDR2 YNNKEL (reference sequence). The CDR3 here is CASSAMTTGQTQYF. The CDR3 DNA reads TGTGCCAGCAGCGCAATGACTACGGGGCAGACCCAGTACTTC.

This clonotype was observed at least ten times. V gene TRBV11-2 combines with J gene TRBJ2-1; tentatively, D is TRBD1 (5 bases). CDR3 length: 12 amino acids. V gave up 1 base and J gave up 12 bases, with 10 bases separating them. Germline V gene sequence: CDR1 SGHAT, CDR2 FQNNGV. The DNA of the CDR3 is TGTGCCAGCAGCTTAGTTACAGGTGTGCAGTTCTTC. Its protein product is CASSLVTGVQFF.

The chain employs TRBV27 and TRBJ2-5; D may correspond to TRBD1 or TRBD2 (6 bases each). The CDR3 is 15 residues long. V was trimmed by 4 bases and J by 3 bases, leaving 15 bases between them. Germline values: CDR1 MNHEY, CDR2 SMNVEV (reference sequence). CDR3 loop: CASSSFKEGEETQYF. For the CDR3, the DNA is TGTGCCAGCAGTTCTTTTAAGGAGGGGGAAGAGACCCAGTACTTC.

The chain couples TRBV28 to TRBJ2-3; possibly TRBD1 for D (6 bases). Germline V CDR1 and CDR2: MDHEN, SYDVKM. The V and J ends lost 3 bases and 1 base respectively, with 11 bases between them. This CDR3 region has 15 residues. The CDR3 region is CASSLWTARTDTQYF. The CDR3 region has the DNA TGTGCCAGCAGTTTGTGGACAGCCCGCACAGATACGCAGTATTTT.

This chain connects TRBV20-1 to TRBJ1-5; 7 positions match TRBD1. The CDR3 contains 14 residues. V dropped 5 bases and J dropped 3; count of bases not matched to a gene: 7. Germline V lookup: CDR1 DFQATT, CDR2 SNEGSKA (reference sequence). CDR3 nucleotide sequence: TGCAGTGCTTTGGGACAGACAGACAATCAGCCCCAGCATTTT. Translation gives CSALGQTDNQPQHF.

The chain combines TRBV7-9 with TRBJ1-4; a possible D gene is TRBD1 (6 bases). The germline V and J ends were trimmed by 3 bases and 8 bases, with 16 bases remaining between them. CDR1 and CDR2 (germline): SEHNR, FQNEAQ (reference sequence). This CDR3 spans 15 amino acids. Here the CDR3 DNA reads TGTGCCAGCAGCTTTCTACAGGGCGTAAGAGAAAAACTGTTTTTT. It codes for CASSFLQGVREKLFF.

This clonotype was picked up a small number of times. The gene calls are TRBV6-5 and TRBJ1-3, with 7 bases matching TRBD1. The CDR3 consists of 16 residues. CDR1 MNHEY and CDR2 SVGAGI come from the germline V gene. Losses at the gene ends were 3 bases for V and 7 bases for J; bases not matched to a gene: 12. The CDR3, as DNA: TGTGCCAGCAGTTATCACCAGGGGACAGTCACCAACACCATATATTTT. This encodes CASSYHQGTVTNTIYF.